Here is one T cell receptor beta chain with its context. Its antigen remains unidentified. One base away there is no much larger clone; base qualities are not given. The record originates from a study of CD8+ T cells in alopecia areata (dated by TCRdb to the late 2010s). Background on the whole study: Treated patients were enrolled in an open-label pilot trial of oral tofacitinib, 5 to 10 mg twice daily, for moderate-to-severe alopecia areata. Tofacitinib was administered for 6 to 18 months, and 6 months of follow-up off drug were then conducted to assess delayed response and recurrence. In both human patients and the C3H/HeJ mouse model, the study applied high-throughput TCRbeta sequencing to look at T cell clonal expansion in alopecia areata. Scalp tissue and sorted CD4+ and CD8+ peripheral blood T cells from patchy and totalis/universalis alopecia areata patients and from healthy controls were covered by human TCRbeta sequencing. Biopsies were taken from tofacitinib-treated patients at baseline and at 4 and 24 weeks of treatment, and a later scalp biopsy was taken in several of the tofacitinib-treated patients. Clonality in the scalp was compared among normal scalp (n=4), patchy alopecia areata scalp (n=8), and alopecia totalis/universalis scalp (n=8). RNA came from the PAXgene miRNA kit for fixed scalp, the miRNeasy kit for PBMCs, and the RNeasy kit for mouse skin. TCRbeta CDR3 regions were amplified by immunoSEQ multiplex PCR with 35 Vbeta forward and 13 Jbeta reverse primers.

Broader findings and caveats from the paper: Shared TCR sequences between patients were less evident than in mice, which may be partly attributable to HLA diversity in the patient population. Compared with normal scalp, lesional scalp had higher clonality and more expanded CD8+ clones, particularly in alopecia totalis/universalis, a pattern that suggests antigenic drive. Scalp TCR repertoire analysis is complicated because resident alphabeta T cells in normal human skin are also sequenced, whereas mouse skin is dominated by gammadelta T cells.

Library prep was done by the immunoSEQ multiplex PCR assay. For TCR sequencing, RNA was extracted from every sample and reverse transcribed into cDNA to serve as template. First-strand cDNA was synthesized with SuperScript III using a 2:1 mix of oligo-dT and random hexamers. A synthetic immune receptor repertoire was used to assess amplification bias, and residual bias was removed computationally. The authors' analysis ran thus. Raw reads were preprocessed for error removal, and CDR3 was defined according to IMGT conventions as running from the conserved cysteine to phenylalanine. To get clonality, Shannon entropy was normalized by log2 of the number of productive unique TCRs and the result was subtracted from 1. Scalp TCRbeta sequences were cross-referenced with sorted blood CD4 and CD8 repertoires so that the CD4 or CD8 identity of scalp clones could be inferred. In TCRdb, the immuneACCESS table is reduced to in-frame sequences with V and J assigned. These tables do not hold every clone; where another copy was compared, an unresolved V gene accounts for under half, and the others remain unexplained. That table supplies the V and J calls and clone size; D and trimming were determined from the DNA. Within this sample are about 130,000 clones, with approximately 49% of them counted one time only. The ten largest clones represent under 20% of the sample.

The sample's time point label, in plain terms: baseline before oral tofacitinib. Lesional scalp punch biopsies and peripheral blood were collected from alopecia areata patients. After PBMCs were isolated by density centrifugation and stained for CD3, CD4 and CD8, a FACSAria was used to sort CD4+ and CD8+ T cells. V and J lose 0 bases and 0 bases, and a span of 7 bases separates them. As encoded in the germline V gene, CDR1 is SGDLS while CDR2 is YYNGEE. From cysteine to phenylalanine, the CDR3 is 15 amino acids long. The sequence is cut down to CDR3 DNA, 45 bases in frame from base 1. The chain was built from TRBV9 and TRBJ1-3, with no confident D gene call. The origin of this receptor is a human donor with alopecia areata. The sample was CD8+ T cells sorted from blood, taken at week 0. The DNA sequence follows: TGTGCCAGCAGCGTAGAGGGTGGCTCTGGAAACACCATATATTTT. It encodes CASSVEGGSGNTIYF. Joined to the reference TRBV9 and TRBJ1-3 proteins, this CDR3 gives the full variable domain: DSGVTQTPKHLITATGQRVTLRCSPRSGDLSVYWYQQSLDQGLQFLIQYYNGEERAKGNILERFSAQQFPDLHSELNLSSLELGDSALYFCASSVEGGSGNTIYFGEGSWLTVV.